The entry that follows covers one TCR beta chain sequence. The antigen is undetermined. Germline lookup yields CDR1 MNHNY and CDR2 SVGAGI (reference sequence). The CDR3 spans 14 residues. After removal of 6 bases from V and 2 bases from J, the junction contained 5 bases not matched to a gene. cDNA specific to TCR beta was made from approximately 500 ng of total RNA, with a constant-region primer employed for priming. Three nested multiplex PCR rounds, a slightly modified ARM-PCR method, built the TCR beta libraries. Researchers ran the first two PCR rounds for roughly 11 cycles each with TRBV1-TRBV30 forward primers and a C-beta reverse primer. MiXCR, applied by TCRdb to the multiplex PCR reads, yields one record per CDR3 protein. The sample contains some 180,000 distinct CDR3 sequences, about 60% of which appear only once. Unsorted whole blood yielded the blood RNA, and germline DNA was also extracted.

The sample originates from a study of tumor-infiltrating lymphocytes in primary liver carcinoma. General study points: The samples were not sorted (they were bulk), so CD4+ and CD8+ repertoires were not compared.

The sequence derives from a man aged 40-49 years with primary liver carcinoma and hepatitis B virus infection. The sample taken for sequencing was peripheral blood. This chain uses TRBV6-6 with TRBJ1-1; 8 bases fit TRBD1. CDR3 sequence reads: CASSPAGGNTEAFF. The DNA of the CDR3 is TGTGCCAGCAGCCCCGCAGGGGGCAACACTGAAGCTTTCTTT.